The following is a TCR beta chain sequence with its context. The antigen is undetermined. These data originate in a study of human T cells and chemical hapten exposure. In the study overall: 2% DPC applied to an approximately 2 cm by approximately 2 cm arm area sensitized donors. Each week of the roughly 24-week study, patients had diphenylcyclopropenone applied to the scalp.

Germline CDR1 reads MNHEY; CDR2 reads SMNVEV (reference sequence). This CDR3 spans 14 amino acids. V dropped 6 bases and J dropped 2; count of bases not matched to a gene: 2. Noted time point: patch test 1, 2 weeks after DPC sensitization. The treatment is: therapeutic diphenylcyclopropenone sensitization with weekly scalp DPC. Individual cDNA molecules had unique molecular identifiers attached to them by the library. TCRdb reanalysed the RACE reads using MiXCR and keeps one entry per CDR3 protein. Among some 79,000 distinct CDR3 sequences listed, 6% to 9% were seen once. Findings of the study overall: The number of TCRs over 1 in 1000 frequency stayed unchanged after DPC.

The TCR was taken from a woman aged 25 to 45 with alopecia areata. Some clones in this sample may be carry-over from other donors' samples. The chain is built from TRBV27 and TRBJ2-1; TRBD1 matches at 9 bases. The material was whole blood, obtained in connection with sensitization to the hapten diphenylcyclopropenone (DPC). CDR3 sequence (DNA): TGTGCCAGCAGCCGGGACAGGGCCTACAATGAGCAGTTCTTC. Protein: CASSRDRAYNEQFF.